This is a list of T cell receptor beta chains from one sample in a study of blood T cell repertoires in COVID-19. Assay: immunoSEQ multiplex PCR; the TCRdb copy retains only in-frame clones and omits some. Of 300,000 to 400,000 clones listed, about 90% are singletons. The sequenced sample consisted of PBMCs or T cells enriched from blood (not recorded which). The receptors derive from a woman aged 25-40 years who had recovered from COVID-19. The CDR3 runs from the conserved cysteine through the conserved F or W. Each record gives: clone size, D gene, V gene, CDR3 length, J gene, CDR3 DNA, CDR3 protein. The D gene is left open where the match is weak. Size is omitted from some rows. Given values are once, few, many or a class for expanded clones.

clone size: -; D gene: -; V gene: TRBV5-4; CDR3 length: 16; J gene: TRBJ1-1; CDR3 DNA: TGTGCCAGCAGCTTGGCCTGGGGCGGCTTGAACACTGAAGCTTTCTTT; CDR3 protein: CASSLAWGGLNTEAFF
clone size: -; D gene: -; V gene: TRBV19; CDR3 length: 14; J gene: TRBJ1-5; CDR3 DNA: TGTGCCAGTAGTATTAGGTTCGGGGATCAGCCCCAGCATTTT; CDR3 protein: CASSIRFGDQPQHF
clone size: once; D gene: -; V gene: TRBV7-2; CDR3 length: 13; J gene: TRBJ1-1; CDR3 DNA: TGTGCCAGCAGCTTAGGGACTAACACTGAAGCTTTCTTT; CDR3 protein: CASSLGTNTEAFF
clone size: -; D gene: -; V gene: TRBV19; CDR3 length: 15; J gene: TRBJ1-3; CDR3 DNA: TGTGCCAGTAGTACGGCGACAGGCTCTGGAAACACCATATATTTT; CDR3 protein: CASSTATGSGNTIYF
clone size: -; D gene: TRBD1; V gene: TRBV3-1/TRBV3-2; CDR3 length: 15; J gene: TRBJ1-4; CDR3 DNA: TGTGCCAGCGGCCAGGGGGGACTTGAGTTGGAAAAACTGTTTTTT; CDR3 protein: CASGQGGLELEKLFF
clone size: -; D gene: -; V gene: TRBV9; CDR3 length: 15; J gene: TRBJ1-5; CDR3 DNA: TGTGCCAGCAGCGCAACAGGGTTTGGAAATCAGCCCCAGCATTTT; CDR3 protein: CASSATGFGNQPQHF
clone size: -; D gene: TRBD1; V gene: TRBV7-7; CDR3 length: 17; J gene: TRBJ2-6; CDR3 DNA: TGTGCCAGCAGCCCGGGACAGGGGGCGGGCGGGGCCAACGTCCTGACTTTC; CDR3 protein: CASSPGQGAGGANVLTF
clone size: -; D gene: TRBD1; V gene: TRBV9; CDR3 length: 14; J gene: TRBJ2-5; CDR3 DNA: TGTGCCAGCAGCACTGGGACAGTCCAAGAGACCCAGTACTTC; CDR3 protein: CASSTGTVQETQYF
clone size: -; D gene: -; V gene: TRBV7-2; CDR3 length: 13; J gene: TRBJ2-3; CDR3 DNA: TGTGCCAGCAGCTTAGAGGCGCGGCGGATTCAGTATTTT; CDR3 protein: CASSLEARRIQYF
clone size: -; D gene: -; V gene: TRBV5-8; CDR3 length: 13; J gene: TRBJ2-5; CDR3 DNA: TGTGCCAGCAAAGGAAGGGGAACAGAGACCCAGTACTTC; CDR3 protein: CASKGRGTETQYF
clone size: -; D gene: -; V gene: TRBV28; CDR3 length: 14; J gene: TRBJ1-1; CDR3 DNA: TGTGCCAGCAGTTTAGTCCTCAGGGCCCCTGAAGCTTTCTTT; CDR3 protein: CASSLVLRAPEAFF